This T cell receptor beta chain was documented in a study of cytomegalovirus exposure and HLA in healthy donors. Across the study: Unique TCRs from HLA-typed donors, around 79 million of them, were held in an early data release.

As concerns this clone: Its antigen is not identified.

The study, taken as a whole, reports: Of the V segments, some could not be distinguished, including TRBV6-2 and TRBV6-3, and were excluded.

60 Vbeta and 13 Jbeta primers were used in PCR. TCRdb's copy holds only in-frame clones and misses some; the assay was immunoSEQ multiplex PCR. The table shows 90,000 to 100,000 clones, with 76% occurring only once. The germline V gene encodes CDR1 SGHTA and CDR2 FQGNSA. There are 16 residues in the CDR3. Losses at the gene ends were 5 bases for V and 6 bases for J; bases not matched to a gene: 12. The V gene is TRBV7-2, the J gene TRBJ2-3; 9 nucleotides agree with TRBD1. Material for sequencing was PBMCs. The sequence was obtained from a man in his forties or fifties in good health and CMV-seronegative. The CDR3 coding sequence is TGTGCCAGCAGCACCCAAATCGGGACAGGGTTGGATACGCAGTATTTT. Translation: CASSTQIGTGLDTQYF.